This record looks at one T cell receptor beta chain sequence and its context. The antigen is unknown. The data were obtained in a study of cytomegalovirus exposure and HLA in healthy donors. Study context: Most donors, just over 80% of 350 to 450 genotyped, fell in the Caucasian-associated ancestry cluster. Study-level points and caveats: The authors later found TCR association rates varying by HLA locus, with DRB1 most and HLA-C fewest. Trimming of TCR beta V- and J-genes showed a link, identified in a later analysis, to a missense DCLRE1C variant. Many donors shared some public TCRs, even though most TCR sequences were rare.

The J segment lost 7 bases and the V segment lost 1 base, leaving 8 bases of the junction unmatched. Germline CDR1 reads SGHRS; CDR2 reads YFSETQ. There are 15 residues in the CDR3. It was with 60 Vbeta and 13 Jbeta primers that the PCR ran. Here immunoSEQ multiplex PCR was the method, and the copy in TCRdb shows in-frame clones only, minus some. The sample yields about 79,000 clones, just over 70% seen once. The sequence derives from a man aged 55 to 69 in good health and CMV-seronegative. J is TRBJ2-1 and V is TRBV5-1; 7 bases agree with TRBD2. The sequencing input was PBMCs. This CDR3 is CASSLMDTGRNEQFF. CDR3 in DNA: TGCGCCAGCAGCTTGATGGATACCGGGAGGAATGAGCAGTTCTTC.